The 25 T cell receptor beta chains below were found in one sample sequenced in a study of metastatic and nonmetastatic thyroid tumors. Via MiXCR, TCRdb re-called the PCR reads. The sample includes about 21,000 clones, about 16% seen only once; the top ten take around 21%. All patients were untreated before thyroid surgery. The source material was blood. The receptor set was obtained from a male donor with papillary thyroid cancer or a benign thyroid nodule (not recorded which). Some clones in this sample may be carry-over from other donors' samples.

This clone was counted between two and nine times. The J gene is TRBJ2-7, the V gene TRBV6-2 or TRBV6-3; the D gene is possibly TRBD2 (7 bases). There are 11 residues in the CDR3. Germline V gives CDR1 MNHEY, CDR2 SVGEGT. Trimming took 8 bases from V and 7 from J, leaving 12 bases between them. CDR3 sequence (DNA): TGTGCCAGCGGGGGGGCTCGGGAGCAGTACTTC. Amino acid sequence: CASGGAREQYF.

This clone is classed as medium-sized. V usage is TRBV9 and J usage is TRBJ2-7, with 9 bases lining up with TRBD1. Germline loops: CDR1 SGDLS, CDR2 YYNGEE. The V gene end was trimmed by 3 bases and the J gene end by 3 bases; junction bases not matched to a gene: 7. This CDR3 is built from 15 residues. The CDR3 nucleotides are TGTGCCAGCAGCGAAGGGACAGGGCCTTACTACGAGCAGTACTTC. This sequence encodes CASSEGTGPYYEQYF.

The table lists this clone with many counts. The CDR3: CSARKTSGSSDEQFF. CDR3 nucleotide sequence: TGCAGTGCCCGAAAGACTAGCGGGAGTTCGGATGAGCAGTTCTTC. This chain links TRBV20-1 with TRBJ2-1; TRBD2 agrees at 12 bases. Losses at the gene ends were 6 bases for V and 8 bases for J; bases not matched to a gene: 11. The V gene's germline CDR1 is DFQATT and CDR2 SNEGSKA (reference sequence). This CDR3 is built from 15 residues.

This clone appeared many times. V gene TRBV12-3 or TRBV12-4 combines with J gene TRBJ2-1, with 9 bases fitting TRBD2. The CDR3 totals 15 residues. The trim removed 5 bases at V and 1 base at J, leaving 3 bases unmatched. CDR3 in amino acids: CASSHSGRSYNEQFF. The CDR3 bases are TGTGCCAGCAGTCATAGCGGGAGATCCTACAATGAGCAGTTCTTC.

The chain employs TRBV19 and TRBJ1-4; TRBD1 matches at 9 bases. The germline CDR1 and CDR2 sequences are LNHDA and SQIVND (reference sequence). CDR3 size: 16 residues. Trimming at V came to 4 bases and at J to 8 bases, leaving 11 bases not matched to a gene. CDR3: CASSTLAGTGYEKLFF. The CDR3 DNA follows: TGTGCCAGTAGTACTCTAGCCGGGACAGGGTACGAAAAACTGTTTTTT.

The table lists this clone with many counts. The chain has TRBV7-9 and TRBJ1-6, with a weak D call TRBD1 (6 bases). The ends were cut back, 5 bases at V and 6 bases at J, with 20 bases in the middle. Germline assignment: CDR1 SEHNR and CDR2 FQNEAQ (reference sequence). The CDR3 contains 17 residues. This CDR3 is CASSLSSGALTNSPLHF. Here the CDR3 DNA reads TGTGCCAGCAGCCTATCTTCAGGGGCGCTCACTAATTCACCCCTCCACTTT.

This clone was observed at least ten times. This rearrangement joins TRBV6-1 to TRBJ1-1, with D unresolved. The CDR3 has 13 residues. Trimming shortened V by 5 bases and J by 0 bases, and 7 bases separated the two germline ends. Germline V gene data show CDR1 as MNHNS and CDR2 as SASEGT. The CDR3 DNA reads as TGTGCCAGCAGTATTCAGATGAACACTGAAGCTTTCTTT. It yields the protein CASSIQMNTEAFF.

Concerning this clone: A read error is possible here, since a much larger clone lies one base away. The rearrangement joins TRBV10-3 to TRBJ2-4; tentatively, D is TRBD1 or TRBD2 (7 bases each). The CDR3 has 11 amino acids. Germline loops: CDR1 ENHRY, CDR2 SYGVKD. The CDR3 sequence: CASSGGDIKYF. Written as DNA, the CDR3 is TGTGCCAGCTCAGGGGGGGACATTAAGTACTTC.

In this sample, this clone turned up a few times. The V call is TRBV6-1, the J call TRBJ2-7; D call uncertain. The V and J ends lost 6 bases and 4 bases respectively, with 19 bases between them. This CDR3 contains 15 residues. CDR1 and CDR2 from the germline V gene are MNHNS and SASEGT. CDR3 protein: CASRPLAGILYEQYF. In nucleotides, the CDR3 is TGTGCCAGCAGACCTCTGGCAGGTATATTATACGAGCAGTACTTC.

This chain connects TRBV7-8 to TRBJ2-7; 7 bases match TRBD1. The length of the CDR3 is 16 residues. V gave up 1 base and J gave up 2 bases; unmatched junction bases: 8. The germline V gene encodes CDR1 SGHVS and CDR2 FQNEAQ. CDR3 protein: CASSLGGRTGPYEQYF. In nucleotides, the CDR3 is TGTGCCAGCAGCTTAGGGGGGCGGACAGGACCCTACGAGCAGTACTTC.

This clone was recorded many times. The rearrangement joins TRBV12-3 or TRBV12-4 to TRBJ1-1; TRBD1 matches at 7 bases. Trimming cost V 7 bases and J 9 bases; bases outside gene matches: 14. This CDR3 spans 14 amino acids. Here the CDR3 DNA reads TGTGCCAGCACCTCCCTCGCGACAGGGTTAAAAGCTTTCTTT. Its protein is CASTSLATGLKAFF.

Many counts were recorded for this clone. V gene TRBV27 combines with J gene TRBJ2-7; unclear D gene. Trimming stripped 6 bases from V and 6 bases from J, with 9 bases between. Looked up from germline, CDR1 is MNHEY and CDR2 is SMNVEV (reference sequence). This CDR3 comprises 11 residues. The CDR3 protein is CASSPQAEQYF. CDR3 DNA: TGTGCCAGCAGCCCCCAGGCCGAGCAGTACTTC.

The sample holds many counts of this clone. The CDR3 here is CASSQGAGITSYGYTF. In DNA, the CDR3 is TGTGCCAGCAGCCAAGGGGCAGGAATTACTTCCTATGGCTACACCTTC. The rearrangement uses TRBV3-1 and TRBJ1-2; D unresolved. CDR3 length equals 16 residues. Trimming cost V 1 base and J 4 bases, with 16 bases left between them. Germline-derived CDR1 and CDR2 are LGHDT and YNNKEL (reference sequence).

This clone came up a few times. Just one base apart from a much larger clone, this may be a read error. Distinct nucleotide sequences in the sample also encode this CDR3. V gene TRBV10-3 combines with J gene TRBJ2-3, with D possibly TRBD2 on 7 matching bases. The CDR3 has 12 residues. Trimming left V 8 bases short and J 5 bases short, with 11 bases between. Per germline, CDR1 ENHRY and CDR2 SYGVKD. CDR3 DNA: TGTGCCATCGCGGGGGCACAAGATACGCAGTATTTT. Its protein product is CAIAGAQDTQYF.

The chain is built from TRBV6-5 and TRBJ1-1; 10 nucleotides align to TRBD1. This CDR3 is 15 amino acids long. Germline V lookup: CDR1 MNHEY, CDR2 SVGAGI. Unmatched junction bases numbered 4, after V lost 2 bases and J lost 4 bases. CDR3 region: CASSYRTGGGTEAFF. The CDR3 DNA reads TGTGCCAGCAGTTACCGGACAGGGGGGGGCACTGAAGCTTTCTTT.

This clone came up many times. The gene calls are TRBV12-3 or TRBV12-4 and TRBJ1-4; a possible D gene is TRBD1 (6 bases). Trimming cost V 5 bases and J 7 bases, with 17 bases left between them. This CDR3 is built from 15 residues. The CDR3 DNA sequence: TGTGCCAGCAGTCCTGGAGACAGGTCGGGTGAAAAACTGTTTTTT. This translates into CASSPGDRSGEKLFF.

By share, this clone ranks as medium-sized (0.01 to 0.1%). The gene calls are TRBV12-3 or TRBV12-4 and TRBJ2-1; 7 bases are a match to TRBD2. The CDR3 is 16 amino acids. V shed 6 bases and J 1 base; nucleotides not matched to a gene: 9. CDR3 DNA sequence: TGTGCCAGCAGGTCCTCTAGCGGAGGATCCTACAATGAGCAGTTCTTC. Its translation is CASRSSSGGSYNEQFF.

This clone was seen ten or more times. V gene TRBV7-9 combines with J gene TRBJ2-7, with D hard to call. The CDR3 has 13 amino acids. V was pared by 1 base and J by 3 bases, with 7 bases between. Per germline, CDR1 SEHNR and CDR2 FQNEAQ (reference sequence). The CDR3 DNA sequence: TGTGCCAGCAGCTTAGAAGTAAGCTACGAGCAGTACTTC. Protein product: CASSLEVSYEQYF.

This clone was detected many times. This chain connects TRBV4-1 to TRBJ2-1; tentative D call: TRBD1 (6 bases). V was shortened by 2 bases and J by 10 bases, with 12 bases between the two germline ends. Germline CDR1 and CDR2: MGHRA and YSYEKL. The CDR3 runs 13 residues. The CDR3: CASSQLQGDEQFF. CDR3 bases: TGCGCCAGCAGCCAACTACAGGGAGACGAGCAGTTCTTC.

The chain has TRBV28 and TRBJ2-7; D perhaps matches TRBD1 (5 bases). CDR1 MDHEN and CDR2 SYDVKM come from the germline V gene. The CDR3 has 15 amino acids. V lost 1 base to trimming and J lost 0 bases, with 10 bases between them. The chain's CDR3 is CASSLFQGSSYEQYF. The CDR3 coding sequence is TGTGCCAGCAGTTTATTTCAGGGAAGCTCCTACGAGCAGTACTTC.

At least ten counts were recorded for this clone. The final CDR3 position lacks the conserved phenylalanine or tryptophan, pointing to a likely read error. This sequence joins TRBV7-8 and TRBJ2-7, with D unresolved. Germline values: CDR1 SGHVS, CDR2 FQNEAQ. Trimming shortened V by 1 base and J by 0 bases, and 10 bases separated the two germline ends. The CDR3 consists of 15 residues. CDR3 amino acids: CASSLVRLPSYEQYS. The CDR3 region has the DNA TGTGCCAGCAGCTTAGTTCGTTTGCCCTCCTACGAGCAGTACTCC.

There are a few counts of this clone. The V and J genes are TRBV29-1 and TRBJ1-2; D call uncertain. Trimming left V 6 bases short and J 3 bases short, with 14 bases between. The CDR3 consists of 13 residues. Germline lookup yields CDR1 SQVTM and CDR2 ANQGSEA. CDR3 nucleotide sequence: TGCAGCGTCCGAATCGGGGATTACTATGGCTACACCTTC. It specifies CSVRIGDYYGYTF.

This clone has a count of ten or more. The gene calls are TRBV20-1 and TRBJ2-3; 11 bases align to TRBD2. Germline lookup yields CDR1 DFQATT and CDR2 SNEGSKA (reference sequence). The V and J ends lost 6 bases and 1 base, in that order; junction bases with no gene match: 12. The CDR3 contains 17 residues. CDR3 coding DNA: TGCAGTGCGAGCGTTAGGGGGACTAGCGGAGGCACAGATACGCAGTATTTT. This codes for CSASVRGTSGGTDTQYF.

This clone occurred many times. The chain has TRBV7-2 and TRBJ2-7; TRBD1 matches at 8 bases. This CDR3 comprises 15 residues. The trim removed 2 bases at V and 4 bases at J, leaving 7 bases unmatched. Germline V lookup: CDR1 SGHTA, CDR2 FQGNSA. The CDR3 DNA sequence: TGTGCCAGCAGCTTATCTCGGACAGGGATTTACGAGCAGTACTTC. Protein product: CASSLSRTGIYEQYF.

This clone showed up many times. The chain is built from TRBV18 and TRBJ2-7; 9 nucleotides align to TRBD1. Losses at the gene ends were 4 bases for V and 0 bases for J; bases not matched to a gene: 4. This CDR3 spans 15 amino acids. CDR1 is KGHSH and CDR2 is LQKENI in the germline V gene. CDR3 sequence reads: CASSLGTGSSYEQYF. The CDR3 bases are TGTGCCAGCTCACTTGGGACAGGGAGCTCCTACGAGCAGTACTTC.